This T cell receptor (beta chain) was identified during a study of cytomegalovirus exposure and HLA in healthy donors. Only one count was recorded for this clone. The antigen remains undetermined. The PCR used 60 Vbeta and 13 Jbeta primers. The method was immunoSEQ multiplex PCR; TCRdb's version includes in-frame clones alone and lacks a portion of them. The sample has under 200,000 clones, more than 65% seen once. Germline V gene lookup returns CDR1 SNHLY and CDR2 FYNNEI. The CDR3 sequence is 12 residues long. Trimming took 7 bases from V and 4 from J, leaving 10 bases between them. Study findings and constraints: HLA alleles were associated with 15,000 to 20,000 TCR beta sequences in a later analysis at 0.05 false discovery rate. CMV serostatus was the only immune exposure information that was available.

The sample comprised PBMCs. This TCR was recovered from a man aged 35 to 55 in good health and CMV-seropositive. The chain couples TRBV2 to TRBJ1-2; D is perhaps TRBD1 (6 bases). This chain's CDR3 is CASKGVAYGYTF. The CDR3 region has the DNA TGTGCCAGCAAGGGGGTTGCCTATGGCTACACCTTC.